A selection of T cell receptor beta chains follows, all from one sample in a study of cytomegalovirus exposure and HLA in healthy donors. Repertoires were generated with immunoSEQ multiplex PCR, while TCRdb's copy carries only in-frame clones and drops some. The sample lists under 150,000 clones, about 68% occurring once. The specimen sequenced was PBMCs. These receptor sequences come from a woman aged 35 to 49 in good health and CMV-seropositive. Both conserved end residues are part of each CDR3. Each record gives: D gene, V gene, J gene, clone size, CDR3 DNA, CDR3 protein. D genes are given only for firm matches. A row's size may be missing; if present it is once, few, many or a size class.

D: -; V: TRBV5-1; J: TRBJ1-1; size: -; DNA: TGCGCCAGCAGCGGAAATGGACAGCTCACTGAAGCTTTCTTT; CDR3: CASSGNGQLTEAFF
D: TRBD1; V: TRBV30; J: TRBJ2-1; size: -; DNA: TGTGCCCGGAACATATACCCTGGGACAGGACGATACAATGAGCAGTTCTTC; CDR3: CARNIYPGTGRYNEQFF
D: -; V: TRBV5-4; J: TRBJ2-7; size: -; DNA: TGTGCCAGCAGCCCTGGGGGGGGGCGCGGTTCCTACGAGCAGTACTTC; CDR3: CASSPGGGRGSYEQYF
D: TRBD1; V: TRBV11-3; J: TRBJ1-1; size: -; DNA: TGTGCCAGCAGCTCGAGGGGGCGTAGGACTGAAGCTTTCTTT; CDR3: CASSSRGRRTEAFF
D: TRBD2; V: TRBV6-5; J: TRBJ2-7; size: -; DNA: TGTGCCAGCAGAGGTAGGAGCGGGACCTACGAGCAGTACTTC; CDR3: CASRGRSGTYEQYF
D: TRBD2; V: TRBV2; J: TRBJ2-7; size: -; DNA: TGTGCCAGCAGTGGTTCTAGCGGGGGTTCTCGCGAGCAGTACTTC; CDR3: CASSGSSGGSREQYF
D: -; V: TRBV5-1; J: TRBJ2-1; size: few; DNA: TGCGCCAGCAGGTACCCAGCGGGTGGGAACAATGAGCAGTTCTTC; CDR3: CASRYPAGGNNEQFF
D: -; V: TRBV4-1; J: TRBJ2-7; size: -; DNA: TGCGCCAGCAGCCAAGACCAAGAGGGTATCTACGAGCAGTACTTC; CDR3: CASSQDQEGIYEQYF
D: TRBD1; V: TRBV4-1; J: TRBJ2-1; size: -; DNA: TGCGCCAGCAGCCAAGGCGGGACAGGGGTTCCTGGCTACAATGAGCAGTTCTTC; CDR3: CASSQGGTGVPGYNEQFF
D: TRBD1; V: TRBV5-1; J: TRBJ1-1; size: -; DNA: TGCGCCAGCAGCTTGGCTGTGGACACAGGGGGAGCTTTCTTT; CDR3: CASSLAVDTGGAFF
D: -; V: TRBV25-1; J: TRBJ1-3; size: -; DNA: TGTGCCAGCAGTGACTGGTCGAGCTCTGGAAACACCATATATTTT; CDR3: CASSDWSSSGNTIYF
D: -; V: TRBV4-3; J: TRBJ1-1; size: -; DNA: TGCGCCAGCAGCCAAGACTATAACACTGAAGCTTTCTTT; CDR3: CASSQDYNTEAFF
D: TRBD1; V: TRBV19; J: TRBJ1-4; size: -; DNA: TGTGCCAGTAGACCAGGGGGAACTAATGAAAAACTGTTTTTT; CDR3: CASRPGGTNEKLFF
D: TRBD1; V: TRBV5-4; J: TRBJ1-6; size: -; DNA: TGTGCCAGCAGCTTGGCGGGCGGGACAGTCAATTCACCCCTCCACTTT; CDR3: CASSLAGGTVNSPLHF
D: -; V: TRBV2; J: TRBJ1-5; size: -; DNA: TGTGCCAGCAGTACCGGGTCCGGTCAGCCCCAGCATTTT; CDR3: CASSTGSGQPQHF
D: -; V: TRBV7-9; J: TRBJ2-7; size: -; DNA: TGTGCCAGCAGCTGGCTGAATTCCTACGAGCAGTACTTC; CDR3: CASSWLNSYEQYF
D: TRBD2; V: TRBV2; J: TRBJ2-5; size: few; DNA: TGTGCCAGCAGACTACTACTAGGGTTACTAGCGGGAGGGCCAGGGGAGACCCAGTACTTC; CDR3: CASRLLLGLLAGGPGETQYF
D: -; V: TRBV25-1; J: TRBJ1-2; size: -; DNA: TGTGCCAGCAGAGCCCCGGGAGGCTACACCTTC; CDR3: CASRAPGGYTF
D: -; V: TRBV18; J: TRBJ2-7; size: -; DNA: TGTGCCAGCTCATCCGCCGGCACGGGATCCTACGAGCAGTACTTC; CDR3: CASSSAGTGSYEQYF
D: -; V: TRBV12-5; J: TRBJ1-1; size: few; DNA: TGTGCTAGTGGGCCCCCCCCGGAGGGACGTAACACTGAAGCTTTCTTT; CDR3: CASGPPPEGRNTEAFF
D: TRBD1; V: TRBV30; J: TRBJ1-6; size: once; DNA: TGTGCCTGGAGTACACGACAGGGTTCACCCCTCCACTTT; CDR3: CAWSTRQGSPLHF
D: TRBD1; V: TRBV10-3; J: TRBJ2-3; size: -; DNA: TGTGCCATCAGAGCACTCCGGGACAGGGAAACAGATACGCAGTATTTT; CDR3: CAIRALRDRETDTQYF
D: TRBD1; V: TRBV13; J: TRBJ2-7; size: once; DNA: TGCGCCAGCAGCTTAAATTCAGGGGGCATCTACGAGCAGTACTTC; CDR3: CASSLNSGGIYEQYF
D: -; V: TRBV5-1; J: TRBJ2-7; size: -; DNA: TGCGCCAGCAGCCCGGACAGACAGGCCGAGCAGTACTTC; CDR3: CASSPDRQAEQYF
D: -; V: TRBV6-1; J: TRBJ2-7; size: -; DNA: TGTGCCAGCAGGAGGGGGTATAACAATTTATACGAGCAGTACTTC; CDR3: CASRRGYNNLYEQYF
D: -; V: TRBV7-9; J: TRBJ1-1; size: -; DNA: TGTGCCAGCAGCCGAACAGGGAAGATGAACACTGAAGCTTTCTTT; CDR3: CASSRTGKMNTEAFF
D: TRBD1; V: TRBV6-5; J: TRBJ2-1; size: -; DNA: TGTGCCAGCAGTTTAGACAGGGAAGGGCACAATGAGCAGTTCTTC; CDR3: CASSLDREGHNEQFF
D: -; V: TRBV7-2; J: TRBJ2-1; size: -; DNA: TGTGCCAGCAGCAACACGCGCGGACAAAATGAGCAGTTCTTC; CDR3: CASSNTRGQNEQFF
D: TRBD1; V: TRBV19; J: TRBJ1-4; size: -; DNA: TGTGCCAGCTACACAACTTCGACAGGGGGGAATGAAAAACTGTTTTTT; CDR3: CASYTTSTGGNEKLFF
D: TRBD2; V: TRBV7-3; J: TRBJ2-5; size: -; DNA: TGTGCCAGCAGCTTAGAGGGCGGGGGGGGTCAAGAGACCCAGTACTTC; CDR3: CASSLEGGGGQETQYF
D: TRBD1; V: TRBV5-8; J: TRBJ1-1; size: few; DNA: TGTGCCAGCAGCACCCGCCGGAGGACAGGGTACAGGAACACTGAAGCTTTCTTT; CDR3: CASSTRRRTGYRNTEAFF